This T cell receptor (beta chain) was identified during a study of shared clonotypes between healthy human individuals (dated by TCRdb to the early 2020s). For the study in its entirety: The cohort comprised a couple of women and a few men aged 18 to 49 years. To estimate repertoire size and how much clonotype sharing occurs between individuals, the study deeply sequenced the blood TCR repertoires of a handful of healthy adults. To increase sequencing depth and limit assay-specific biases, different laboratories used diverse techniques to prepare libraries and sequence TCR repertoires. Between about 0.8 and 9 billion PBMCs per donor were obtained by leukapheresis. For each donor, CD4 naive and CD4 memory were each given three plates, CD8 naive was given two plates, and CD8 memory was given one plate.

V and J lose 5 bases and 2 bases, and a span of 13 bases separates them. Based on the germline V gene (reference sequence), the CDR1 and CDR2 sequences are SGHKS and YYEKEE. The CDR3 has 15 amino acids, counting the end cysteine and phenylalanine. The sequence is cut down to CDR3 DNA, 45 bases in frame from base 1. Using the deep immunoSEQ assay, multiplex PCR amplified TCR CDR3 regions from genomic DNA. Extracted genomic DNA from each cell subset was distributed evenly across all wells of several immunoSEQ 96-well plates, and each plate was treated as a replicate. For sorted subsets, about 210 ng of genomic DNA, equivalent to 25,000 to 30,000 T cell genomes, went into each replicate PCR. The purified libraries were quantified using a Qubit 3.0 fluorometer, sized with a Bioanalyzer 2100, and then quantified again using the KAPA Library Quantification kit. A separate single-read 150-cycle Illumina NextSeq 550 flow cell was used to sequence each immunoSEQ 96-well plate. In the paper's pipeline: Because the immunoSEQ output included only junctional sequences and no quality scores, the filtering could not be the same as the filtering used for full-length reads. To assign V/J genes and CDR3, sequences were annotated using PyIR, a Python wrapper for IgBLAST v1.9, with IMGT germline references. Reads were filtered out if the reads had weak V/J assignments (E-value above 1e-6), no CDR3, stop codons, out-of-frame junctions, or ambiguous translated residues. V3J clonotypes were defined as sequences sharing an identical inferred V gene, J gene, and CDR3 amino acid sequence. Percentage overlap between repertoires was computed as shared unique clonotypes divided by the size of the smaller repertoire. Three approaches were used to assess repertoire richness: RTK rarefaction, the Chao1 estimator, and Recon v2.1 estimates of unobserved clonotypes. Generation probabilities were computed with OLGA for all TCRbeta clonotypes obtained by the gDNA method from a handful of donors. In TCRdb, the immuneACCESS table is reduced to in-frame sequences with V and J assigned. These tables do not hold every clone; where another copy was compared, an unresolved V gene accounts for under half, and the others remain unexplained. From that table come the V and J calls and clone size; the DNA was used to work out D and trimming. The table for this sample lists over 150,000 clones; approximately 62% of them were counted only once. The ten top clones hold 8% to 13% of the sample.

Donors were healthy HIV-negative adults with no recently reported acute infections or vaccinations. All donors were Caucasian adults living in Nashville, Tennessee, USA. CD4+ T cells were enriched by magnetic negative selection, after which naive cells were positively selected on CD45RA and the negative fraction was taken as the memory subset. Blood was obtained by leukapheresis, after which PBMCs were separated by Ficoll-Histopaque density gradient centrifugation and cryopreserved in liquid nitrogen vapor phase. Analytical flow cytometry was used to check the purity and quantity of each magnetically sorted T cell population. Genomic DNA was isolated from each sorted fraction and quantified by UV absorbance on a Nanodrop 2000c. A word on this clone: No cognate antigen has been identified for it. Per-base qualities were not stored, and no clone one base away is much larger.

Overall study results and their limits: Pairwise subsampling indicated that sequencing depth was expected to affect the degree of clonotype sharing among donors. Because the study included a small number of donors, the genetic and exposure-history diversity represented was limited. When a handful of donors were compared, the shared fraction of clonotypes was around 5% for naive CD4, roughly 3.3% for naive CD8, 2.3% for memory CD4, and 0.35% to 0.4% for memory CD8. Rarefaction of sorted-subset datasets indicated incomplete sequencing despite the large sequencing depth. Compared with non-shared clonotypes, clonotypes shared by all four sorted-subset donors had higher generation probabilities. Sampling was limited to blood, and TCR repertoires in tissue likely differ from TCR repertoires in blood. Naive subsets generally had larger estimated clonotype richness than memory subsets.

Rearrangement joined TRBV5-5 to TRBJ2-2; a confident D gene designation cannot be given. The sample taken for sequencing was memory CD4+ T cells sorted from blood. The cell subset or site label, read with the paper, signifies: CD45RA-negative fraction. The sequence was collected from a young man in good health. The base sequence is TGTGCCAGCAGGATGAAATCGGGTAACACCGGGGAGCTGTTTTTT. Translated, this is CASRMKSGNTGELFF.